This TCR beta chain was recorded in a study of blood T cell repertoires in COVID-19. In the original analysis: How many nucleated cells were present was estimated from reference gene primer amplification. Measured with immunoSEQ multiplex PCR; TCRdb has only the in-frame clones, and not every one. D and trimming come from the DNA, and the V and J calls and clone size come from that table. Here the sample spans around 280,000 clones, under 90% being singletons. This CDR3 contains 14 residues. With 4 bases clipped from V and 8 bases from J, the junction kept 9 bases outside the gene matches. Germline V gives CDR1 SNHLY, CDR2 FYNNEI. One Seattle source followed patients from active infection through their disease course.

This sequence was found in a woman younger than 45 with COVID-19, enrolled during active disease. This chain connects TRBV2 to TRBJ1-2; TRBD1 aligns across 8 bases. What was sequenced was peripheral blood. DNA for the CDR3: TGTGCCAGCAGTGGAGGGCAGGGGGCGTTGGGCTACACCTTC. Translating gives CASSGGQGALGYTF.